This T cell receptor beta chain was recovered during a study of CD8+CD57+ T cells in acquired aplastic anemia. The wider study: Some 10 million reads, on average, were obtained for CD4+ cells from healthy donors.

Profiling that covered TCR beta VDJ and CDR3 relied on genomic DNA as its template. TCRdb ran MiXCR on the reads and lists one entry per CDR3 protein. Of 86,000 or so distinct CDR3 sequences in the sample, less than 60% were seen once. This clonotype was seen ten or more times. Trimming removed 2 bases from V and 0 bases from J, with 2 bases in between. This CDR3 is built from 14 residues. Per the germline V gene, CDR1 is MNHEY and CDR2 is SMNVEV (reference sequence). The chain recombines TRBV27 with TRBJ2-6; D gene ambiguous. This clonotype was obtained from a human donor in good health, serving as a control. The sequenced sample consisted of sorted CD4+, CD8+, or CD8+CD57+ T cells (not recorded which) from PBMCs. The CDR3 is CASSLVSGANVLTF. CDR3 in DNA: TGTGCCAGCAGTTTAGTCTCTGGGGCCAACGTCCTGACTTTC.